These 32 T cell receptor beta chains came from one sample sequenced in a study of cytomegalovirus exposure and HLA in healthy donors. Both 60 Vbeta primers and 13 Jbeta primers went into the PCR. The data were produced by immunoSEQ multiplex PCR, yet TCRdb's version contains in-frame clones alone and is incomplete. Among some 150,000 clones listed, approximately 87% were seen once. Sequenced input: PBMCs. These receptors all stem from a middle-aged man in good health and CMV-seronegative.

The chain combines TRBV5-1 with TRBJ1-1; 7 bases are a match to TRBD1. With V trimmed by 1 base and J by 0 bases, 15 bases remained unmatched. Germline V gene sequence: CDR1 SGHRS, CDR2 YFSETQ. The CDR3 consists of 19 residues. The CDR3 protein is CASSLSQIEGAVMNTEAFF. CDR3 DNA sequence: TGCGCCAGCAGCTTGTCACAGATCGAGGGGGCAGTGATGAACACTGAAGCTTTCTTT. Supplemented by reference TRBV5-1 and TRBJ1-1, the full variable domain reads KAGVTQTPRYLIKTRGQQVTLSCSPISGHRSVSWYQQTPGQGLQFLFEYFSETQRNKGNFPGRFSGRQFSNSRSEMNVSTLELGDSALYLCASSLSQIEGAVMNTEAFFGQGTRLTVV.

The chain has TRBV29-1 and TRBJ1-2, with 8 positions matching TRBD1. The germline gives CDR1 SQVTM, CDR2 ANQGSEA. The length of the CDR3 is 14 residues. Unmatched junction bases numbered 3, after V lost 0 bases and J lost 3 bases. CDR3 loop: CSVEDLDRDYGYTF. In DNA, the CDR3 is TGCAGCGTTGAAGATTTGGACAGGGACTATGGCTACACCTTC.

The chain combines TRBV6-4 with TRBJ2-5; 9 nucleotides agree with TRBD2. This CDR3 has 17 residues. V was pared by 2 bases and J by 1 base, with 8 bases of the junction left unmatched. CDR1 and CDR2 from the germline V gene are MRHNA and SNTAGT. The CDR3: CASSDRVSGGPQETQYF. The CDR3, as DNA: TGTGCCAGCAGTGACCGCGTTAGCGGGGGCCCCCAAGAGACCCAGTACTTC.

CDR3 protein: CASSLVPGQAVSPLHF. The CDR3 DNA reads TGTGCCAGCAGCTTAGTCCCGGGACAGGCAGTTTCACCCCTCCACTTT. The chain carries TRBV11-2 and TRBJ1-6; 8 bases map to TRBD1. This CDR3 comprises 16 residues. The trim removed 1 base at V and 9 bases at J, leaving 8 bases unmatched. Germline V gene data show CDR1 as SGHAT and CDR2 as FQNNGV.

A remark on this clone: The junction does not match germline at one end; this may be a read error. The rearrangement uses TRBV7-9 and TRBJ2-5, with 12 nucleotides matching TRBD2. This CDR3 is 17 amino acids long. Germline V lookup: CDR1 SEHNR, CDR2 FQNEAQ (reference sequence). CDR3 amino acids: CSYHVFSTSGSLKTQYF. DNA for the CDR3: TGCTCCTACCACGTGTTTTCGACTAGCGGGAGTCTCAAGACCCAGTACTTC.

The rearrangement links TRBV9 to TRBJ2-7; TRBD1 matches at 7 bases. The CDR3 runs to 15 residues. V lost 0 bases, J lost 3 bases, and 6 bases stayed unmatched. Germline lookup yields CDR1 SGDLS and CDR2 YYNGEE. The CDR3 is CASSVGSSGGYEQYF. CDR3 coding DNA: TGTGCCAGCAGCGTAGGATCGTCAGGGGGCTACGAGCAGTACTTC.

This sequence joins TRBV19 and TRBJ1-2; D is ambiguous. CDR1 is LNHDA and CDR2 is SQIVND in the germline V gene (reference sequence). The CDR3 covers 13 residues. V dropped 8 bases and J dropped 0 bases, with 10 bases sitting between them. The CDR3 nucleotides are TGTGCCAGTCGCTCAGTTTCTAACTATGGCTACACCTTC. Protein: CASRSVSNYGYTF.

V gene TRBV5-5 combines with J gene TRBJ1-6; D perhaps matches TRBD1 (6 bases). Per germline, CDR1 SGHKS and CDR2 YYEKEE (reference sequence). Between the trimmed V and J ends, which lost 0 bases and 10 bases, there was a span of 17 bases. This CDR3 is built from 16 residues. The CDR3 DNA reads as TGTGCCAGCAGCTTGGGTGCAGGGGCAGGGGAATCACCCCTCCACTTT. It codes for CASSLGAGAGESPLHF.

The chain joins TRBV5-1 to TRBJ2-3; 10 nucleotides align to TRBD2. V gave up 3 bases and J gave up 7 bases; unmatched junction bases: 5. From germline, CDR1 is SGHRS and CDR2 YFSETQ. The CDR3 runs 14 residues. CDR3 sequence (DNA): TGCGCCAGCAGCTCGTTAGCGGGGGGCCATACGCAGTATTTT. Amino acid sequence: CASSSLAGGHTQYF.

This clone came up a few times. The J gene is TRBJ2-5, the V gene TRBV7-9, with D perhaps matching TRBD2 (7 bases). There are 14 residues in the CDR3. Deletions cut 5 bases from V and 5 bases from J, with 15 bases between. CDR1 is SEHNR and CDR2 is FQNEAQ in the germline V gene (reference sequence). DNA of the CDR3: TGTGCCAGCAGCCCGCCCGGGGGGCGGGAGACCCAGTACTTC. This sequence encodes CASSPPGGRETQYF.

The V call is TRBV5-1, the J call TRBJ1-1; 8 bases line up with TRBD1. Germline V gives CDR1 SGHRS, CDR2 YFSETQ. The length of the CDR3 is 16 residues. The V gene end was trimmed by 4 bases and the J gene end by 3 bases; junction bases not matched to a gene: 11. The CDR3 region is CASSTPQGAGDTEAFF. The DNA for the CDR3 is TGCGCCAGCAGCACACCCCAGGGGGCTGGAGACACTGAAGCTTTCTTT.

This chain uses TRBV7-9 with TRBJ2-2; D is perhaps TRBD1 (6 bases). The CDR3 has 15 residues. The germline CDR1 and CDR2 sequences are SEHNR and FQNEAQ (reference sequence). Between the trimmed V and J ends, which lost 1 base and 3 bases, there was a span of 9 bases. CDR3 loop: CASSLVPGDTGELFF. CDR3 bases: TGTGCCAGCAGCTTAGTCCCAGGGGACACCGGGGAGCTGTTTTTT.

This clone was seen only a few times. The rearrangement links TRBV7-9 to TRBJ2-7, with a tentative D call TRBD2 (5 bases). CDR3 length equals 14 residues. Between the trimmed V and J ends, which lost 5 bases and 9 bases, there was a span of 20 bases. Germline V CDR1 and CDR2: SEHNR, FQNEAQ (reference sequence). The chain's CDR3 is CASSNGIAAGVQYF. Written as DNA, the CDR3 is TGTGCCAGCAGCAATGGCATTGCGGCCGGGGTGCAGTACTTC.

The chain is built from TRBV6-6 and TRBJ2-5; weak D call: TRBD2 (5 bases). The CDR3 extends over 14 amino acids. The V gene lost 7 bases and the J gene lost 5 bases, with 17 bases spanning the gap. Germline loops: CDR1 MNHNY, CDR2 SVGAGI (reference sequence). The CDR3 DNA follows: TGTGCCAGCACCTCGGAGCGGAGATCGGAGACCCAGTACTTC. The encoded protein is CASTSERRSETQYF.

The chain links TRBV28 to TRBJ1-1; the match to TRBD1 covers 12 bases. V was clipped by 2 bases and J by 4 bases; unmatched bases: 11. Germline assignment: CDR1 MDHEN and CDR2 SYDVKM. The CDR3 is made up of 18 amino acids. The CDR3 loop reads CASSLPGTGGIRGTEAFF. The CDR3 nucleotides are TGTGCCAGCAGTTTACCCGGGACAGGGGGCATCAGAGGCACTGAAGCTTTCTTT.

V and J are TRBV5-1 and TRBJ2-1; 9 bases are shared with TRBD2. The CDR3 covers 15 residues. CDR1 is SGHRS, CDR2 YFSETQ, per germline. With V trimmed by 2 bases and J by 7 bases, 7 bases remained unmatched. In nucleotides, the CDR3 is TGCGCCAGCAGCTTTACTCGCGGGAGGGCGAATGAGCAGTTCTTC. It translates to CASSFTRGRANEQFF.

V is TRBV5-4 and J is TRBJ2-5, with 14 bases identical to TRBD2. Per the germline V gene, CDR1 is SGHNT and CDR2 is YYREEE (reference sequence). CDR3 length: 18 amino acids. V dropped 1 base and J dropped 5; count of bases not matched to a gene: 10. The CDR3 region is CASSLRLAGGRWLETQYF. The CDR3 DNA sequence: TGTGCCAGCAGCTTGCGACTAGCGGGGGGGCGGTGGTTGGAGACCCAGTACTTC.

V usage is TRBV30 and J usage is TRBJ1-4, with TRBD1 as a possible D gene (6 bases). Germline CDR1 and CDR2: GTSNPN and SVGIG (reference sequence). Between the trimmed V and J ends, which lost 8 bases and 4 bases, there was a span of 8 bases. CDR3 size: 11 residues. CDR3 sequence: CAQGYNEKLFF. DNA for the CDR3: TGTGCCCAGGGGTATAATGAAAAACTGTTTTTT.

The CDR3 loop is CASNTGQLNTEAFF. In nucleotides, the CDR3 is TGTGCCAGCAACACGGGACAGTTGAACACTGAAGCTTTCTTT. This chain uses TRBV5-4 with TRBJ1-1; 7 bases are shared with TRBD1. Germline V gene sequence: CDR1 SGHNT, CDR2 YYREEE (reference sequence). The CDR3 is 14 residues long. V shed 6 bases and J 0 bases; nucleotides not matched to a gene: 5.

The chain links TRBV13 to TRBJ2-7, with 9 bases aligning to TRBD2. In germline, CDR1 is PRHDT, CDR2 FYEKMQ (reference sequence). The CDR3 covers 16 residues. V shed 0 bases and J 0 bases; nucleotides not matched to a gene: 3. This CDR3 reads CASSLGTSGLSYEQYF. CDR3 coding DNA: TGTGCCAGCAGCTTAGGGACTAGCGGACTCTCCTACGAGCAGTACTTC.

The rearrangement links TRBV9 to TRBJ2-1; 11 bases match TRBD1. The CDR3 length is 17 residues. The junction had 12 bases not matched to a gene; V was cut back by 5 bases and J by 5 bases. Per germline, CDR1 SGDLS and CDR2 YYNGEE. CDR3 loop: CASRPGTGGLVDNEQFF. The DNA for the CDR3 is TGTGCCAGCAGGCCTGGGACAGGGGGATTAGTGGACAATGAGCAGTTCTTC. The full variable domain, rest sourced from reference TRBV9 and TRBJ2-1, is DSGVTQTPKHLITATGQRVTLRCSPRSGDLSVYWYQQSLDQGLQFLIQYYNGEERAKGNILERFSAQQFPDLHSELNLSSLELGDSALYFCASRPGTGGLVDNEQFFGPGTRLTVL.

This chain uses TRBV4-3 with TRBJ2-7; TRBD2 agrees at 7 bases. Germline values: CDR1 LGHNA, CDR2 YSLEER. This CDR3 is built from 15 residues. The trim removed 0 bases at V and 2 bases at J, leaving 4 bases unmatched. In nucleotides, the CDR3 is TGCGCCAGCAGCCAAGATCGGGGGGAGACCTACGAGCAGTACTTC. Translating it yields CASSQDRGETYEQYF.

The J gene is TRBJ1-2, the V gene TRBV11-2; possible D gene TRBD1, 5 bases. V dropped 5 bases and J dropped 3 bases, with 16 bases sitting between them. The germline V gene encodes CDR1 SGHAT and CDR2 FQNNGV. The CDR3 length is 15 residues. The CDR3 region has the DNA TGTGCCAGCAGCGGGCGGGGGGGGGTGGACTATGGCTACACCTTC. Translated: CASSGRGGVDYGYTF.

V and J are TRBV2 and TRBJ1-1; maybe TRBD1 (6 bases). There are 15 residues in the CDR3. V shed 1 base and J shed 2 bases, with 11 bases lying between them. Germline assignment: CDR1 SNHLY and CDR2 FYNNEI. As DNA, the CDR3 is TGTGCCAGCAGTGAAGGGACAGAAGACAACACTGAAGCTTTCTTT. This sequence encodes CASSEGTEDNTEAFF.

The chain combines TRBV7-6 with TRBJ2-6; D is perhaps TRBD1 (7 bases). This CDR3 is 20 amino acids long. Between the trimmed V and J ends, which lost 5 bases and 0 bases, there was a span of 23 bases. The germline gives CDR1 SGHVS, CDR2 FNYEAQ. The CDR3 coding sequence is TGTGCCAGCAGCCAACGAATGGAGGGACAGCTCGGCTCTGGGGCCAACGTCCTGACTTTC. It translates to CASSQRMEGQLGSGANVLTF.

There are a few counts of this clone. The V call is TRBV29-1, the J call TRBJ1-1; D perhaps matches TRBD1 (5 bases). Germline CDR1 and CDR2: SQVTM and ANQGSEA. The germline V and J ends were trimmed by 4 bases and 4 bases, with 10 bases remaining between them. The CDR3 consists of 12 residues. The DNA for the CDR3 is TGCAGCGTTGTGGAGGGACGCACTGAAGCTTTCTTT. Translating gives CSVVEGRTEAFF.

The genes are TRBV19 and TRBJ2-1, with 8 nucleotides matching TRBD1. Germline V gene data show CDR1 as LNHDA and CDR2 as SQIVND (reference sequence). CDR3 length equals 16 residues. Unmatched junction bases numbered 1, after V lost 0 bases and J lost 0 bases. The CDR3 is CASSIEGQGSYNEQFF. The CDR3 DNA reads TGTGCCAGTAGTATAGAAGGACAGGGCTCCTACAATGAGCAGTTCTTC.

The chain recombines TRBV27 with TRBJ2-1; the match to TRBD1 covers 10 bases. The length of the CDR3 is 13 residues. J was trimmed by 7 bases and V by 3 bases; bases with no gene match: 0. Germline CDR1 MNHEY, CDR2 SMNVEV (reference sequence). The DNA of the CDR3 is TGTGCCAGCAGTTTGGGACAGGGGAATGAGCAGTTCTTC. Residues: CASSLGQGNEQFF.

The gene calls are TRBV27 and TRBJ1-5; D might be TRBD1 (6 bases). Per the germline V gene, CDR1 is MNHEY and CDR2 is SMNVEV (reference sequence). This CDR3 contains 16 residues. Trimming removed 6 bases at V and 3 bases at J, with 18 bases between. CDR3 DNA: TGTGCCAGCAGCCCCGCGTGGGGGCGCGACAATCAGCCCCAGCATTTT. Translated: CASSPAWGRDNQPQHF.

V usage is TRBV18 and J usage is TRBJ2-7; 7 bases match TRBD1. Germline V CDR1 and CDR2: KGHSH, LQKENI. This CDR3 comprises 14 residues. V was clipped by 5 bases and J by 2 bases; unmatched bases: 6. The CDR3 loop is CASSAGTDPYEQYF. The CDR3 DNA follows: TGTGCCAGCTCAGCCGGGACAGACCCCTACGAGCAGTACTTC.

The CDR3 bases are TGTGCCAGCAGCTTGGGGGGGACTAGCGCTGGCGATGAGCAGTTCTTC. It translates to CASSLGGTSAGDEQFF. This chain uses TRBV7-3 with TRBJ2-1; 10 bases match TRBD2. The CDR3 runs to 16 residues. Trimming took 3 bases from V and 8 from J; bases not matched to a gene: 10. Germline V gives CDR1 SGHTA, CDR2 FQGTGA.

This chain joins TRBV25-1 and TRBJ1-6; D remains ambiguous. V gave up 1 base and J gave up 8 bases, with 12 bases separating them. The CDR3 loop spans 15 amino acids. Per the germline V gene, CDR1 is MGHDK and CDR2 is SYGVNS. The CDR3 DNA is TGTGCCAGCAGTGAATCCGGTGCGGTATATTCACCCCTCCACTTT. Translation: CASSESGAVYSPLHF.